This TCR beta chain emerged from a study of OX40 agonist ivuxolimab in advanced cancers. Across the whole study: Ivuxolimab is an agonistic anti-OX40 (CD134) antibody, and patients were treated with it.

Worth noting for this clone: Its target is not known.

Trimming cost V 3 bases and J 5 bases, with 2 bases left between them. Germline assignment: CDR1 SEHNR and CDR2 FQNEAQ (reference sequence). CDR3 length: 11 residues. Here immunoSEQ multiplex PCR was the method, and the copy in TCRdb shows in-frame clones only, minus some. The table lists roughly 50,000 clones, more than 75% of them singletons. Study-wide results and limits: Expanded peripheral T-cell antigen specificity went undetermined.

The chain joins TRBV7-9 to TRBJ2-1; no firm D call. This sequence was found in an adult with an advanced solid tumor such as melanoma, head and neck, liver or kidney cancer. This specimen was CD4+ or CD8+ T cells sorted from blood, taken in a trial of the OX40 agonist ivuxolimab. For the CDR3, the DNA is TGTGCCAGCAGCTTGGACAATGAGCAGTTCTTC. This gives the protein CASSLDNEQFF. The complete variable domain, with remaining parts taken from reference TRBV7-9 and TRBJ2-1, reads DTGVSQNPRHKITKRGQNVTFRCDPISEHNRLYWYRQTLGQGPEFLTYFQNEAQLEKSRLLSDRFSAERPKGSFSTLEIQRTEQGDSAMYLCASSLDNEQFFGPGTRLTVL.